This passage covers 30 T cell receptor beta chains from one sample sequenced in a study of long-term antiretroviral therapy in people with HIV. Survey-level immunoSEQ v3.0 assays were run. Assay: immunoSEQ multiplex PCR; the TCRdb copy retains only in-frame clones and omits some. Among 30,000 to 40,000 clones, roughly four fifths were seen once, and the ten largest hold 7.9%. The starting material was unsorted PBMCs, obtained 0.4 years before starting antiretroviral therapy. These receptor sequences come from a man younger than 35 with HIV.

The chain is built from TRBV6-1 and TRBJ2-7, with 9 bases lining up with TRBD1. V shed 5 bases and J 1 base; nucleotides not matched to a gene: 6. This CDR3 region has 15 residues. From germline, CDR1 is MNHNS and CDR2 SASEGT. The CDR3 region has the DNA TGTGCCAGCAGTCGGGGGACAGGGCTTTCCTACGAGCAGTACTTC. It yields the protein CASSRGTGLSYEQYF.

V gene TRBV19 combines with J gene TRBJ2-3; D unclear. There are 15 residues in the CDR3. Germline V gene data show CDR1 as LNHDA and CDR2 as SQIVND (reference sequence). Trimming cost V 5 bases and J 0 bases, with 12 bases left between them. The CDR3 loop is CASSPRTASTDTQYF. In nucleotides, the CDR3 is TGTGCCAGTAGTCCGAGGACGGCTAGCACAGATACGCAGTATTTT. Supplemented by reference TRBV19 and TRBJ2-3, the full variable domain reads DGGITQSPKYLFRKEGQNVTLSCEQNLNHDAMYWYRQDPGQGLRLIYYSQIVNDFQKGDIAEGYSVSREKKESFPLTVTSAQKNPTAFYLCASSPRTASTDTQYFGPGTRLTVL.

This chain links TRBV4-1 with TRBJ2-5; D gene unclear. The V and J ends lost 1 base and 5 bases respectively, with 8 bases between them. Germline CDR1 is MGHRA and CDR2 is YSYEKL. The CDR3 has 13 residues. The CDR3 here is CASSQVLSETQYF. The CDR3 DNA sequence: TGCGCCAGCAGCCAAGTGTTATCCGAGACCCAGTACTTC.

The chain carries TRBV7-9 and TRBJ2-6; 7 bases map to TRBD1. Germline V gene data show CDR1 as SEHNR and CDR2 as FQNEAQ (reference sequence). V lost 4 bases to trimming and J lost 2 bases; unmatched junction nucleotides: 2. The CDR3 totals 15 residues. CDR3 DNA: TGTGCCAGCAGCTCCGGGACAGCTGGGGCCAACGTCCTGACTTTC. It encodes CASSSGTAGANVLTF.

The chain recombines TRBV20-1 with TRBJ1-6; no clear D. V was trimmed by 5 bases and J by 10 bases, leaving 6 bases between them. Germline loops: CDR1 DFQATT, CDR2 SNEGSKA (reference sequence). The CDR3 length is 10 residues. The CDR3 region is CSAPGSPLHF. CDR3 sequence (DNA): TGCAGTGCTCCCGGCTCACCCCTCCACTTT.

This clone was detected a few times. The chain's CDR3 is CASSLPNTPLYEQYF. CDR3 nucleotides: TGTGCCAGCAGCTTGCCGAATACCCCACTCTACGAGCAGTACTTC. The V and J genes are TRBV5-5 and TRBJ2-7; no definite D call. The CDR3 sequence is 15 residues long. Trimming removed 1 base from V and 3 bases from J, with 14 bases in between. CDR1 is SGHKS and CDR2 is YYEKEE in the germline V gene (reference sequence).

The chain is built from TRBV7-9 and TRBJ1-1; D might be TRBD1 (5 bases). Per germline, CDR1 SEHNR and CDR2 FQNEAQ (reference sequence). Trimming took 1 base from V and 1 from J, leaving 10 bases between them. The CDR3 loop spans 15 amino acids. This CDR3 is CASSLGGTSNTEAFF. The CDR3, as DNA: TGTGCCAGCAGCTTAGGTGGGACCTCGAACACTGAAGCTTTCTTT.

V is TRBV5-6 and J is TRBJ1-6, with D uncertain. The CDR3 runs to 13 residues. Trimming took off 0 bases at V and 8 bases at J, with 6 bases between the two ends. From germline, CDR1 is SGHDT and CDR2 YYEEEE. The chain's CDR3 is CASSLAGDSPLHF. The DNA of the CDR3 is TGTGCCAGCAGCTTGGCCGGCGATTCACCCCTCCACTTT.

This clone was detected only a few times. Written as DNA, the CDR3 is TGTGCCAGCAGCTTAGTGTCGGACAGGGCCTACGAGCAGTACTTC. It specifies CASSLVSDRAYEQYF. The J gene is TRBJ2-7, the V gene TRBV7-2; 8 nucleotides line up with TRBD1. The CDR3 consists of 15 residues. Trimming at V came to 1 base and at J to 2 bases, leaving 4 bases not matched to a gene. Germline lookup yields CDR1 SGHTA and CDR2 FQGNSA.

In its sample, this clone was seen a few times. As DNA, the CDR3 is TGTGCCAGCTCACCTCGGACAGGGGGCCACGAGCAGTACTTC. This gives the protein CASSPRTGGHEQYF. This sequence joins TRBV18 and TRBJ2-7, with 11 bases that match TRBD1. Looked up from germline, CDR1 is KGHSH and CDR2 is LQKENI. This CDR3 has 14 amino acids. With 3 bases clipped from V and 5 bases from J, the junction kept 3 bases outside the gene matches. Complete variable domain (other parts from reference TRBV18 and TRBJ2-7): NAGVMQNPRHLVRRRGQEARLRCSPMKGHSHVYWYRQLPEEGLKFMVYLQKENIIDESGMPKERFSAEFPKEGPSILRIQQVVRGDSAAYFCASSPRTGGHEQYFGPGTRLTVT.

The chain couples TRBV10-3 to TRBJ1-3; D remains ambiguous. From germline, CDR1 is ENHRY and CDR2 SYGVKD. The CDR3 covers 12 residues. The V and J ends lost 9 bases and 4 bases respectively, with 10 bases between them. The CDR3, as DNA: TGTGCCATTTCGACCGGAGGAAACACCATATATTTT. Amino acid sequence: CAISTGGNTIYF.

The genes are TRBV6-1 and TRBJ2-5, with D unclear. The ends were cut back, 2 bases at V and 5 bases at J, with 15 bases in the middle. Germline lookup yields CDR1 MNHNS and CDR2 SASEGT. CDR3 length: 15 residues. In DNA, the CDR3 is TGTGCCAGCAGTGAACTAAGTCCGCCGAGGGAGACCCAGTACTTC. It encodes CASSELSPPRETQYF.

A single count supports this clone. CDR3 sequence: CSVEALTGDRAGYTF. As DNA, the CDR3 is TGCAGCGTTGAAGCCCTAACCGGGGACAGAGCTGGCTACACCTTC. V is TRBV29-1 and J is TRBJ1-2; 7 nucleotides match TRBD1. Germline CDR1 is SQVTM and CDR2 is ANQGSEA. There are 15 residues in the CDR3. With V trimmed by 1 base and J by 7 bases, 12 bases remained unmatched.

This clone was counted a single time. The chain links TRBV7-9 to TRBJ2-1; perhaps TRBD1 as D (5 bases). This CDR3 is 16 amino acids long. V lost 0 bases and J 9 bases, leaving 18 bases between the germline ends. Germline V lookup: CDR1 SEHNR, CDR2 FQNEAQ (reference sequence). CDR3 loop: CASSLAQAGLVGEQFF. The CDR3 DNA reads TGTGCCAGCAGCTTAGCGCAGGCAGGGTTAGTAGGTGAGCAGTTCTTC. The variable domain in full, with the rest retrieved from reference TRBV7-9 and TRBJ2-1, is DTGVSQNPRHKITKRGQNVTFRCDPISEHNRLYWYRQTLGQGPEFLTYFQNEAQLEKSRLLSDRFSAERPKGSFSTLEIQRTEQGDSAMYLCASSLAQAGLVGEQFFGPGTRLTVL.

V usage is TRBV19 and J usage is TRBJ1-5; tentative D call: TRBD1 (5 bases). The CDR3 consists of 17 residues. Germline values: CDR1 LNHDA, CDR2 SQIVND (reference sequence). V lost 5 bases, J lost 0 bases, and 17 bases lay in between. The CDR3 DNA follows: TGTGCCAGTAGTTTGGAAAGGGGACTTCATAGCAATCAGCCCCAGCATTTT. Its translation is CASSLERGLHSNQPQHF.

The chain carries TRBV7-2 and TRBJ2-7; unclear D gene. Germline CDR1 is SGHTA and CDR2 is FQGNSA. Deletions cut 5 bases from V and 5 bases from J, with 10 bases between. This CDR3 region has 12 residues. CDR3 loop: CASSQYYDEQYF. DNA of the CDR3: TGTGCCAGCAGCCAATACTACGACGAGCAGTACTTC.

The chain carries TRBV15 and TRBJ1-2; no firm D call. Germline CDR1 is LNHNV and CDR2 is YYDKDF (reference sequence). The CDR3 covers 12 residues. Trimming left V 1 base short and J 8 bases short, with 8 bases between. The DNA for the CDR3 is TGTGCCACCAGCAGAGCCGAGGGAGGCTACACCTTC. Translating gives CATSRAEGGYTF.

The rearrangement uses TRBV6-6 and TRBJ1-6; 10 bases align to TRBD1. The V gene end was trimmed by 4 bases and the J gene end by 2 bases; junction bases not matched to a gene: 2. Per germline, CDR1 MNHNY and CDR2 SVGAGI (reference sequence). There are 16 residues in the CDR3. For the CDR3, the DNA is TGTGCCAGCAGTTCCGGACAGGGGGCCTATAATTCACCCCTCCACTTT. This encodes CASSSGQGAYNSPLHF.

The rearrangement uses TRBV11-3 and TRBJ2-1, with TRBD2 matching 7 bases. Germline CDR1 reads SGHNT; CDR2 reads YENEEA. The CDR3 has 16 residues. J was trimmed by 3 bases and V by 0 bases; bases with no gene match: 5. The CDR3, as DNA: TGTGCCAGCAGCTTAGATGGGAGGGAGCGCTACAATGAGCAGTTCTTC. Amino acid sequence: CASSLDGRERYNEQFF.

V gene TRBV7-2 combines with J gene TRBJ1-3; the match to TRBD1 covers 10 bases. This CDR3 has 15 amino acids. Trimming took 4 bases from V and 0 from J; bases not matched to a gene: 0. The V gene's germline CDR1 is SGHTA and CDR2 FQGNSA. CDR3 protein: CASSWDRGSGNTIYF. Here the CDR3 DNA reads TGTGCCAGCAGCTGGGACAGGGGCTCTGGAAACACCATATATTTT.

This clone was seen a few times. The genes are TRBV28 and TRBJ1-5, with 11 bases lining up with TRBD1. This CDR3 contains 15 residues. Trimming at V came to 6 bases and at J to 12 bases, leaving 13 bases not matched to a gene. CDR1 and CDR2 (germline): MDHEN, SYDVKM. CDR3 bases: TGTGCCAGCAGCCCCGGACAGGGGGCCCCATCAAACCAGCATTTT. This translates into CASSPGQGAPSNQHF. Variable domain in full (rest from reference TRBV28 and TRBJ1-5): DVKVTQSSRYLVKRTGEKVFLECVQDMDHENMFWYRQDPGLGLRLIYFSYDVKMKEKGDIPEGYSVSREKKERFSLILESASTNQTSMYLCASSPGQGAPSNQHFGDGTRLSIL.

This chain links TRBV9 with TRBJ2-3; 10 nucleotides align to TRBD2. This CDR3 region has 14 residues. Germline V gene lookup returns CDR1 SGDLS and CDR2 YYNGEE. Trimming cost V 0 bases and J 9 bases; bases outside gene matches: 4. The CDR3 sequence: CASSVGLAGETQYF. CDR3 coding DNA: TGTGCCAGCAGCGTAGGGCTAGCGGGGGAAACGCAGTATTTT.

This clone was counted only a few times. J is TRBJ1-5 and V is TRBV28; possible D gene TRBD1, 5 bases. V lost 2 bases and J lost 11, with 7 bases in between. The CDR3 extends over 11 amino acids. Per germline, CDR1 MDHEN and CDR2 SYDVKM. This chain's CDR3 is CASSLQGTQHF. The CDR3 DNA follows: TGTGCCAGCAGTTTACAGGGTACCCAGCATTTT.

The chain uses TRBV6-1 and TRBJ1-1; D gene unclear. V gave up 4 bases and J gave up 0 bases, with 9 bases separating them. Germline CDR1 reads MNHNS; CDR2 reads SASEGT. This CDR3 spans 14 amino acids. In DNA form, the CDR3 reads TGTGCCAGCAGTGGAACCCCGTTGAACACTGAAGCTTTCTTT. Translating it yields CASSGTPLNTEAFF.

The CDR3 region has the DNA TGTGCCAGCAGCTGGGGGACCGAAATCTACAATGAGCAGTTCTTC. The encoded protein is CASSWGTEIYNEQFF. The rearrangement uses TRBV7-8 and TRBJ2-1; D tentatively reads TRBD1 or TRBD2 (5 bases each). Germline V gives CDR1 SGHVS, CDR2 FQNEAQ. Between the trimmed V and J ends, which lost 4 bases and 3 bases, there was a span of 13 bases. The CDR3 runs 15 residues. The full variable domain, its missing parts supplied by reference TRBV7-8 and TRBJ2-1, is GAGVSQSPRYKVAKRGQDVALRCDPISGHVSLFWYQQALGQGPEFLTYFQNEAQLDKSGLPSDRFFAERPEGSVSTLKIQRTQQEDSAVYLCASSWGTEIYNEQFFGPGTRLTVL.

The V call is TRBV14, the J call TRBJ1-1, with 8 bases lining up with TRBD1. The CDR3 has 17 amino acids. CDR1 is SGHDN, CDR2 FVKESK, per germline. V shed 4 bases, J shed 3 bases, and the junction held 13 bases outside the gene matches. CDR3 residues: CASSPLLDRVEDTEAFF. CDR3 sequence (DNA): TGTGCCAGCAGCCCCCTACTGGACAGGGTCGAGGACACTGAAGCTTTCTTT.

This sequence joins TRBV2 and TRBJ1-2; D is undetermined. CDR3 length: 14 residues. The V end lost 5 bases, the J end lost 4 bases, and 14 bases lay between the germline ends. Germline lookup yields CDR1 SNHLY and CDR2 FYNNEI. In DNA, the CDR3 is TGTGCCAGCAGTTATCTGGCGGAGGGCTATGGCTACACCTTC. As protein: CASSYLAEGYGYTF.

This chain links TRBV5-1 with TRBJ2-1, with D unclear. CDR3 length: 11 amino acids. Germline V lookup: CDR1 SGHRS, CDR2 YFSETQ. Trimming left V 0 bases short and J 9 bases short, with 4 bases between. The CDR3 here is CASSLDAEQFF. CDR3 DNA: TGCGCCAGCAGCTTGGACGCTGAGCAGTTCTTC.

This clone has just one count. The chain links TRBV2 to TRBJ1-6; perhaps TRBD1 as D (6 bases). There are 13 residues in the CDR3. The V gene lost 8 bases and the J gene lost 5 bases, with 10 bases spanning the gap. Looked up from germline, CDR1 is SNHLY and CDR2 is FYNNEI. CDR3 region: CASLQGNNSPLHF. The DNA for the CDR3 is TGTGCCAGCCTCCAGGGGAATAATTCACCCCTCCACTTT.

This rearrangement joins TRBV5-5 to TRBJ2-6, with D hard to call. Germline assignment: CDR1 SGHKS and CDR2 YYEKEE (reference sequence). Trimming pared 0 bases from V and 6 bases from J, leaving 13 bases between. CDR3 size: 16 residues. CDR3: CASSLAWYLSANVLTF. CDR3 DNA sequence: TGTGCCAGCAGCTTGGCATGGTACCTCTCGGCCAACGTCCTGACTTTC.